The 6 T cell receptor beta chains in this list originate from one sample, sequenced in a study of T-cell reconstitution after alpha-beta-depleted transplantation in children. The library targeted TCRbeta and was prepared with unique molecular identifiers. TCRdb ran MiXCR on the PCR reads and lists one entry per CDR3 protein. The sample contains 700,000 to 950,000 distinct CDR3 sequences, 16% of which appear only once. The source was PBMCs, mostly from graft donor cells, collected 360 days after TCRalphabeta/CD19-depleted stem cell transplant. The receptors originated from a male patient aged 10 to 17 who had a stem cell transplant for acute lymphoblastic leukemia, so the T cells may come from the graft donor.

The chain links TRBV4-1 to TRBJ2-7, with 8 bases lining up with TRBD2. CDR3 length: 15 residues. Unmatched junction bases numbered 4, after V lost 1 base and J lost 2 bases. CDR1 MGHRA and CDR2 YSYEKL come from the germline V gene. The DNA of the CDR3 is TGCGCCAGCAGCCAAGGAATAGCGGGACCCTACGAGCAGTACTTC. It specifies CASSQGIAGPYEQYF.

V is TRBV20-1 and J is TRBJ2-2; D is unclear. The CDR3 covers 13 residues. The germline V gene has CDR1 DFQATT and CDR2 SNEGSKA (reference sequence). V was cut by 0 bases and J by 7 bases, with 9 bases left in between. CDR3 nucleotide sequence: TGCAGTGCTAGAGACGTTATTGGCGGGGAGCTGTTTTTT. Translating it yields CSARDVIGGELFF.

This clonotype was seen many times. The chain joins TRBV7-3 to TRBJ1-2; TRBD1 is a possible D gene (5 bases). There are 13 residues in the CDR3. CDR1 and CDR2 (germline): SGHTA, FQGTGA. V was clipped by 0 bases and J by 8 bases, with 10 bases between them. The CDR3, as DNA: TGTGCCAGCAGCTTAACGGGGACGGGAGGCTACACCTTC. Residues: CASSLTGTGGYTF.

The rearrangement uses TRBV5-1 and TRBJ2-7; D uncertain. This CDR3 spans 15 amino acids. Trimming shortened V by 2 bases and J by 0 bases, and 12 bases separated the two germline ends. Germline V gene data show CDR1 as SGHRS and CDR2 as YFSETQ. The CDR3 bases are TGCGCCAGCAGCTTCCGCAGCCTCTACTCCTACGAGCAGTACTTC. Translating gives CASSFRSLYSYEQYF.

This clonotype was counted only a few times. The chain couples TRBV4-1 to TRBJ1-2; 9 positions agree with TRBD1. This CDR3 is built from 15 residues. Germline CDR1 is MGHRA and CDR2 is YSYEKL. The trim removed 8 bases at V and 3 bases at J, leaving 10 bases unmatched. CDR3 region: CASQPLRQGDYGYTF. The CDR3 DNA reads TGCGCCAGCCAGCCCTTGAGACAGGGGGACTATGGCTACACCTTC.

This clonotype was found a few times. The chain employs TRBV20-1 and TRBJ2-2; a possible D gene is TRBD2 (6 bases). This CDR3 spans 13 amino acids. Germline loops: CDR1 DFQATT, CDR2 SNEGSKA (reference sequence). V lost 4 bases and J 3 bases, leaving 9 bases between the germline ends. Here the CDR3 DNA reads TGCAGTGCTACCGGGACTTACACCGGGGAGCTGTTTTTT. Its translation: CSATGTYTGELFF.